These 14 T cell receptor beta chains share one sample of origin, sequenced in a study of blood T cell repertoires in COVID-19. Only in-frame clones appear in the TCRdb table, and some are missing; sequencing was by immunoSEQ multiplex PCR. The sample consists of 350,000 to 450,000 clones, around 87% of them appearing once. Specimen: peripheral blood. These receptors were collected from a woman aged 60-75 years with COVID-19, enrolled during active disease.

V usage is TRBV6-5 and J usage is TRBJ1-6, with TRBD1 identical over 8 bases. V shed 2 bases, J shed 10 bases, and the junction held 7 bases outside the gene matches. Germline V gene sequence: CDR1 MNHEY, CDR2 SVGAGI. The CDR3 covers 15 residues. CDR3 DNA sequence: TGTGCCAGCAGTTACGGGCGGACAGGGCACTCACCCCTCCACTTT. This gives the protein CASSYGRTGHSPLHF.

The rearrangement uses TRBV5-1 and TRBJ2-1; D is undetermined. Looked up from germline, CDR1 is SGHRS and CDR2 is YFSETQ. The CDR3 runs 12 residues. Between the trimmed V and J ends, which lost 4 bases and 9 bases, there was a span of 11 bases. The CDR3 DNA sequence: TGCGCCAGCAGCCTTAGATTTACTGAGCAGTTCTTC. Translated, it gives CASSLRFTEQFF.

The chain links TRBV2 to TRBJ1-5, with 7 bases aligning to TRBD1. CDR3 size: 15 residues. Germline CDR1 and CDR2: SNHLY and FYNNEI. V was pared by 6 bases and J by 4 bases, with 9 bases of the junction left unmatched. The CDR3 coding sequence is TGTGCCAGCAGAGGACAGGATACCTTAAATCAGCCCCAGCATTTT. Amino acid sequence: CASRGQDTLNQPQHF.

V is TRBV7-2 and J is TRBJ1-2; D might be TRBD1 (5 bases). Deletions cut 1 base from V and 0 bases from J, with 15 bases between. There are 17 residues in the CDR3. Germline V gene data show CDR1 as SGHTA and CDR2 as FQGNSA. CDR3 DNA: TGTGCCAGCAGCTTAGGGGAAGGCGGGGCAGCTAACTATGGCTACACCTTC. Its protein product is CASSLGEGGAANYGYTF.

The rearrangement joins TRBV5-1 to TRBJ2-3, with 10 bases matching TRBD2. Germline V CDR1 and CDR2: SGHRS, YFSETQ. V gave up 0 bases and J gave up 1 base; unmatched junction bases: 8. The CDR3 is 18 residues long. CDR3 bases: TGCGCCAGCAGCTTGGTCATTACTAGCGGGGTCGGCACAGATACGCAGTATTTT. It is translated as CASSLVITSGVGTDTQYF.

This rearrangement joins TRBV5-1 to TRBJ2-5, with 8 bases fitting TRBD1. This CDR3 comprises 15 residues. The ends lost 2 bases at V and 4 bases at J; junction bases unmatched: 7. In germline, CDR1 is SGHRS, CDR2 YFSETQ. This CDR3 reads CASSFSTGGAETQYF. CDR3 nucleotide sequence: TGCGCCAGCAGCTTCTCCACAGGGGGAGCAGAGACCCAGTACTTC. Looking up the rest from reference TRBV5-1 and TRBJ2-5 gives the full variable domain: KAGVTQTPRYLIKTRGQQVTLSCSPISGHRSVSWYQQTPGQGLQFLFEYFSETQRNKGNFPGRFSGRQFSNSRSEMNVSTLELGDSALYLCASSFSTGGAETQYFGPGTRLLVL.

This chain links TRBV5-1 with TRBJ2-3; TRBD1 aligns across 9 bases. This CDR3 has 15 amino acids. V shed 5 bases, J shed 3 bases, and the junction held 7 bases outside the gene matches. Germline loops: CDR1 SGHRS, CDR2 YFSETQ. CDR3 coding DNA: TGCGCCAGCAGGGCTACAGGGGGCCATACAGATACGCAGTATTTT. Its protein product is CASRATGGHTDTQYF.

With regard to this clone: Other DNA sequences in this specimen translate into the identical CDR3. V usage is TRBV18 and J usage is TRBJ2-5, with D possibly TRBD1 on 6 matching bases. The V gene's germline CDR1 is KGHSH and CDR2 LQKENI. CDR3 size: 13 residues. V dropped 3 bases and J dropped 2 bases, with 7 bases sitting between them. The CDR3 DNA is TGTGCCAGCTCACCCGGACAGCAAGAGACCCAGTACTTC. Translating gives CASSPGQQETQYF. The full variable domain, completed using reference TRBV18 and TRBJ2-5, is NAGVMQNPRHLVRRRGQEARLRCSPMKGHSHVYWYRQLPEEGLKFMVYLQKENIIDESGMPKERFSAEFPKEGPSILRIQQVVRGDSAAYFCASSPGQQETQYFGPGTRLLVL.

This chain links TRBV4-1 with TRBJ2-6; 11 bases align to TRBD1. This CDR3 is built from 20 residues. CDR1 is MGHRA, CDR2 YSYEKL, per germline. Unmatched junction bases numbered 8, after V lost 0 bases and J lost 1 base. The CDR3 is CASSQDPRRDRGSGANVLTF. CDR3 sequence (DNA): TGCGCCAGCAGCCAAGACCCTAGGCGGGACAGGGGGTCTGGGGCCAACGTCCTGACTTTC.

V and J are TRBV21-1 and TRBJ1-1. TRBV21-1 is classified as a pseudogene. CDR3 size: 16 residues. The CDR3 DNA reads TGTGCCAGCAGCAAAGAGGGGGGGGACGTCTCTTTTGAAGCTTTCTTT. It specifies CASSKEGGDVSFEAFF.

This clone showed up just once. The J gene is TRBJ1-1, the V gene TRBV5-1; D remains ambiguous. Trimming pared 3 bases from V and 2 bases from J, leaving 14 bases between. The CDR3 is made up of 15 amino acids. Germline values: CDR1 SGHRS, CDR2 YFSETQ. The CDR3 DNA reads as TGCGCCAGCAGCTCGCAACCCAGGCCAAACACTGAAGCTTTCTTT. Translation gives CASSSQPRPNTEAFF.

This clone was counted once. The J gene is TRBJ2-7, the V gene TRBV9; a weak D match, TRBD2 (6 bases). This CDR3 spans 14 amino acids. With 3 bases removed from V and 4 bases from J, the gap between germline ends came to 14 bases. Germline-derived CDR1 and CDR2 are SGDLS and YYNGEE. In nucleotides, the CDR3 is TGTGCCAGCAGCGCCCGGGACTGGCCTTACGAGCAGTACTTC. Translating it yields CASSARDWPYEQYF.

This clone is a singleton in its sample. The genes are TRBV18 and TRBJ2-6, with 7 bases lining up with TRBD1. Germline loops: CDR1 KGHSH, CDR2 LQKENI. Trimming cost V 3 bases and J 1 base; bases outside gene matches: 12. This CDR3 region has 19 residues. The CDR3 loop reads CASSPGTGTAPSGANVLTF. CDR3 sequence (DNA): TGTGCCAGCTCACCGGGGACCGGGACAGCCCCTTCTGGGGCCAACGTCCTGACTTTC.

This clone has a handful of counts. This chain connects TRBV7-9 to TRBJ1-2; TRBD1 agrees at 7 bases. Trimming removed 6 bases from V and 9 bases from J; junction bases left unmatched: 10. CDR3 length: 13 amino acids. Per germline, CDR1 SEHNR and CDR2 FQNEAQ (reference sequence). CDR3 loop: CASSSNQGDSYTF. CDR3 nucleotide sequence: TGTGCCAGCAGTTCAAACCAGGGGGATAGCTACACCTTC. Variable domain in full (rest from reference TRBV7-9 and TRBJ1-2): DTGVSQNPRHKITKRGQNVTFRCDPISEHNRLYWYRQTLGQGPEFLTYFQNEAQLEKSRLLSDRFSAERPKGSFSTLEIQRTEQGDSAMYLCASSSNQGDSYTFGSGTRLTVV.